Described below is a single T cell receptor beta chain sequence and its context. Its antigen is not known. The data were obtained in a study of blood T cells in healthy people across ages. The CDR3 is 12 amino acids. Per the germline V gene, CDR1 is SQVTM and CDR2 is ANQGSEA. V was pared by 6 bases and J by 6 bases, with 13 bases between. Combining a sample-barcoded 5' primer with a J-beta primer mix, a second PCR ran for roughly 7 to 12 cycles. TCRdb redid the calling of the 5' RACE reads with MiXCR, one entry per CDR3 protein. The sample yields about 730,000 distinct CDR3 sequences, roughly 47% seen once. Study-wide points: With unsorted PBMCs, a conclusive comparison of naive versus antigen-experienced cells was not possible. Per million T cells, the diversity of TCR beta decreased roughly linearly as age advanced.

Sequenced input: blood. The clonotype comes from a woman aged 60-75 years in good health. This sequence joins TRBV29-1 and TRBJ2-3, with D maybe TRBD2 (6 bases). This CDR3 is CSVALRDDTQYF. In nucleotides, the CDR3 is TGCAGCGTAGCTTTGCGGGATGATACGCAGTATTTT.